The 18 T cell receptor beta chains given below trace back to one sample, sequenced in a study of blood T cells in healthy people across ages. A second PCR, run for roughly 6 to 11 cycles, used a sample-barcoded 5' primer plus a J-beta primer mix. TCRdb recomputed calls from the 5' RACE reads with MiXCR, one row per CDR3 protein. The sample holds 650,000 to 800,000 distinct CDR3 sequences; 40% to 50% are singletons and the top ten take roughly a fifth. Sequenced material: blood. The receptors shown here come from a man aged 55 to 70 in good health.

This clonotype was counted only a few times. The chain carries TRBV12-3 or TRBV12-4 and TRBJ1-2; 8 nucleotides match TRBD1. The ends lost 7 bases at V and 4 bases at J; junction bases unmatched: 8. This CDR3 has 14 amino acids. CDR3 sequence reads: CASTPTGVPYGYTF. CDR3 coding DNA: TGTGCCAGCACCCCGACAGGGGTCCCCTATGGCTACACCTTC.

This clonotype was counted ten times or more. The chain links TRBV7-2 to TRBJ2-1; a possible D gene is TRBD1 (5 bases). CDR1 SGHTA and CDR2 FQGNSA come from the germline V gene. The CDR3 contains 13 residues. Trimming left V 5 bases short and J 9 bases short, with 14 bases between. CDR3 nucleotides: TGTGCCAGCAGCCAAAGTCAGGGTGGTGAGCAGTTCTTC. It is translated as CASSQSQGGEQFF.

This chain links TRBV2 with TRBJ1-2; D not resolved. Germline loops: CDR1 SNHLY, CDR2 FYNNEI. Trimming removed 7 bases at V and 2 bases at J, with 8 bases between. CDR3 length: 12 amino acids. The CDR3: CASMTLNYGYTF. The CDR3 DNA is TGTGCCAGCATGACATTGAACTATGGCTACACCTTC.

This chain links TRBV9 with TRBJ2-6, with D possibly TRBD1 on 6 matching bases. Germline loops: CDR1 SGDLS, CDR2 YYNGEE. Trimming pared 4 bases from V and 4 bases from J, leaving 12 bases between. The CDR3 has 15 residues. This chain's CDR3 is CASSMAQGGANVLTF. Written as DNA, the CDR3 is TGTGCCAGCAGCATGGCCCAGGGGGGGGCCAACGTCCTGACTTTC.

This clonotype was counted a single time. The chain employs TRBV4-3 and TRBJ1-3; D not resolved. CDR1 is LGHNA and CDR2 is YSLEER in the germline V gene. V was pared by 0 bases and J by 0 bases, with 9 bases between. The CDR3 totals 16 residues. The CDR3 reads CASSQDSVFSGNTIYF. In DNA, the CDR3 is TGCGCCAGCAGCCAAGATTCGGTTTTCTCTGGAAACACCATATATTTT.

This chain connects TRBV7-2 to TRBJ1-4; D is uncertain. This CDR3 has 15 residues. Trimming removed 2 bases from V and 0 bases from J, with 7 bases in between. Germline V lookup: CDR1 SGHTA, CDR2 FQGNSA. CDR3 region: CASSLYTTTNEKLFF. The CDR3 DNA follows: TGTGCCAGCAGCTTATACACCACAACTAATGAAAAACTGTTTTTT.

V is TRBV7-2 and J is TRBJ2-7; 7 bases are a match to TRBD2. The CDR3 has 16 amino acids. Germline assignment: CDR1 SGHTA and CDR2 FQGNSA. The V gene end was trimmed by 4 bases and the J gene end by 0 bases; junction bases not matched to a gene: 9. The CDR3 DNA reads TGTGCCAGCAGCTGGAGAGCGGCGGGGGACTCCTACGAGCAGTACTTC. It specifies CASSWRAAGDSYEQYF.

The chain links TRBV7-2 to TRBJ1-2; 10 nucleotides match TRBD1. This CDR3 is built from 15 residues. In germline, CDR1 is SGHTA, CDR2 FQGNSA. With 3 bases clipped from V and 5 bases from J, the junction kept 6 bases outside the gene matches. The CDR3 is CASSLTTGGGYGYTF. The CDR3 DNA reads as TGTGCCAGCAGCTTGACGACAGGGGGCGGTTATGGCTACACCTTC.

This chain joins TRBV11-2 and TRBJ2-2; the D call may be TRBD1 or TRBD2 (6 bases each). The germline CDR1 and CDR2 sequences are SGHAT and FQNNGV. CDR3 length equals 15 residues. V lost 2 bases to trimming and J lost 5 bases, with 12 bases between them. CDR3 nucleotides: TGTGCCAGCAGCTTATTACAGGGAGGTACCGGGGAGCTGTTTTTT. Amino acid sequence: CASSLLQGGTGELFF.

This chain joins TRBV7-8 and TRBJ1-2; a possible D gene is TRBD1 (5 bases). With 5 bases removed from V and 3 bases from J, the gap between germline ends came to 13 bases. CDR1 and CDR2 (germline): SGHVS, FQNEAQ. The CDR3 sequence is 14 residues long. The CDR3 spells CASSVGGAHYGYTF. The CDR3 region has the DNA TGTGCCAGCAGCGTAGGAGGGGCCCACTATGGCTACACCTTC.

This clonotype came up a few times. The chain joins TRBV3-1 to TRBJ2-7; 7 bases map to TRBD2. Losses at the gene ends were 0 bases for V and 12 bases for J; bases not matched to a gene: 17. Per germline, CDR1 LGHDT and CDR2 YNNKEL (reference sequence). This CDR3 spans 16 amino acids. This chain's CDR3 is CASSQESLRAGVLLYF. CDR3 nucleotide sequence: TGTGCCAGCAGCCAAGAGAGCCTACGTGCGGGAGTCCTTCTGTACTTC.

The rearrangement uses TRBV28 and TRBJ2-1, with D uncertain. The CDR3 length is 16 residues. V lost 5 bases and J 0 bases, leaving 14 bases between the germline ends. Germline assignment: CDR1 MDHEN and CDR2 SYDVKM. The CDR3 is CASSLPGIASYNEQFF. CDR3 nucleotide sequence: TGTGCCAGCAGTCTCCCCGGCATAGCCTCCTACAATGAGCAGTTCTTC. The full variable domain, rest sourced from reference TRBV28 and TRBJ2-1, is DVKVTQSSRYLVKRTGEKVFLECVQDMDHENMFWYRQDPGLGLRLIYFSYDVKMKEKGDIPEGYSVSREKKERFSLILESASTNQTSMYLCASSLPGIASYNEQFFGPGTRLTVL.

V is TRBV20-1 and J is TRBJ1-6, with TRBD1 as a possible D gene (5 bases). Looked up from germline, CDR1 is DFQATT and CDR2 is SNEGSKA (reference sequence). This CDR3 has 17 residues. Trimming removed 1 base at V and 0 bases at J, with 13 bases between. CDR3 nucleotide sequence: TGCAGTGCTAGAGGGGGGTCTGAGGGCTCCTATAATTCACCCCTCCACTTT. It encodes CSARGGSEGSYNSPLHF.

The chain recombines TRBV29-1 with TRBJ1-2, with no clear D. This CDR3 is 12 amino acids long. V lost 5 bases to trimming and J lost 5 bases, with 12 bases between them. Germline values: CDR1 SQVTM, CDR2 ANQGSEA. The CDR3 here is CSVKNAVYGYTF. DNA of the CDR3: TGCAGCGTTAAAAACGCCGTTTATGGCTACACCTTC.

Regarding this clonotype: One junction end does not reproduce the germline sequence, and a read error may be involved. V gene TRBV5-5 combines with J gene TRBJ2-1; a possible D gene is TRBD1 (5 bases). This CDR3 has 14 amino acids. Germline CDR1 and CDR2: SGHKS and YYEKEE (reference sequence). The CDR3 DNA sequence: TGTGCCAACAGCTTGGACCAGGGTGGAAATGAGCGGTTCTTC. Translation gives CANSLDQGGNERFF.

There are a few counts of this clonotype. The chain has TRBV4-3 and TRBJ2-1; TRBD2 agrees at 8 bases. This CDR3 is 16 amino acids long. Trimming took 4 bases from V and 0 from J; bases not matched to a gene: 5. The germline CDR1 and CDR2 sequences are LGHNA and YSLEER. CDR3 DNA: TGCGCCAGCAGCCCCCGGGGGGGGAGCTCCTACAATGAGCAGTTCTTC. Translation gives CASSPRGGSSYNEQFF.

The rearrangement joins TRBV5-1 to TRBJ1-2; maybe TRBD1 (5 bases). CDR3 length: 16 amino acids. The germline CDR1 and CDR2 sequences are SGHRS and YFSETQ. Trimming shortened V by 4 bases and J by 3 bases, and 19 bases separated the two germline ends. In DNA form, the CDR3 reads TGCGCCAGCAGCAGACTTGGGGACCATGGAGACTATGGCTACACCTTC. It is translated as CASSRLGDHGDYGYTF. Complete variable domain (other parts from reference TRBV5-1 and TRBJ1-2): KAGVTQTPRYLIKTRGQQVTLSCSPISGHRSVSWYQQTPGQGLQFLFEYFSETQRNKGNFPGRFSGRQFSNSRSEMNVSTLELGDSALYLCASSRLGDHGDYGYTFGSGTRLTVV.

Of note for this clonotype: This may stem from a read error, because a much larger clone lies one nucleotide away. The chain recombines TRBV9 with TRBJ2-1; no firm D call. The V gene's germline CDR1 is SGDLS and CDR2 YYNGEE. Trimming removed 3 bases at V and 2 bases at J, with 15 bases between. The CDR3 loop spans 16 amino acids. The CDR3 coding sequence is TGTGCCAGCAGCGAAACAACTCCGACCGCCTACAATGAGCAGTTCTTC. This translates into CASSETTPTAYNEQFF.